This T cell receptor beta chain was profiled in a study of cytomegalovirus exposure and HLA in healthy donors. Profiled with immunoSEQ multiplex PCR; TCRdb holds only in-frame clones, not every one. The sample includes under 250,000 clones, about 93% of them seen just once. The CDR3 extends over 11 amino acids. The germline gives CDR1 MNHEY, CDR2 SVGAGI. Trimming shortened V by 10 bases and J by 11 bases, and 17 bases separated the two germline ends. The chain has TRBV6-5 and TRBJ1-1; TRBD1 is a possible D gene (6 bases). This clonotype was obtained from a young woman in good health and CMV-seronegative. The sequencing input was PBMCs. The CDR3 DNA sequence: TGTGCCACGAAACAGAGCCAGGGGGCTTTCTTT. Translating gives CATKQSQGAFF.